This T cell receptor (beta chain) was obtained from a study of siplizumab effects on memory and regulatory T cells. The study's findings and limits: Memory cells seemed less diverse than naive T cells, which also seemed major contributors to the alloresponse.

V lost 0 bases and J lost 6; bases outside the gene matches: 3. CDR3 length: 15 amino acids. Germline V gives CDR1 SGHDT, CDR2 YYEEEE. With respect to this clone: Its antigen is as yet unknown.

Some clones are missing from TCRdb's copy, which holds only in-frame ones; the method was immunoSEQ multiplex PCR. This sample has around 100,000 clones, with approximately 94% found just once. The gene calls are TRBV5-6 and TRBJ2-1; the match to TRBD2 covers 10 bases. This TCR derives from a human donor in good health. Sequencing was performed on non-Treg CD4+ T cells sorted from blood. DNA of the CDR3: TGTGCCAGCAGCTTGGGGGCTAGCGGGAGCAATGAGCAGTTCTTC. Protein sequence: CASSLGASGSNEQFF. The whole variable domain, filled in from reference TRBV5-6 and TRBJ2-1, reads DAGVTQSPTHLIKTRGQQVTLRCSPKSGHDTVSWYQQALGQGPQFIFQYYEEEERQRGNFPDRFSGHQFPNYSSELNVNALLLGDSALYLCASSLGASGSNEQFFGPGTRLTVL.